This T cell receptor (beta chain) was captured in a study of naive and memory T cell subsets. Study results and limitations: Over 85% of naive TCR sequences appeared only once after error correction, unlike memory subsets. Possibly reflecting memory cells re-expressing CD45RA, a few larger clonotypes occurred in naive repertoires, especially CD8.

Two oligonucleotides, mixed equimolar, formed the beta constant-region primer covering TRBC1 and TRBC2. The ligated cDNA underwent four PCR rounds using SP2 and nested alpha and beta constant-region primers. TCRdb reprocessed the UMI-ligation and nested PCR reads via MiXCR and lists one record per CDR3 protein. Of 150,000 or so distinct CDR3 sequences listed, roughly 22% were seen once; the top ten hold about 0.11%. Germline CDR1 MDHEN, CDR2 SYDVKM. This CDR3 is 13 amino acids long. Trimming stripped 7 bases from V and 2 bases from J, with 12 bases between. CD8 T cells were positively selected from what remained after CD4 positive selection. With regard to this clonotype: Its matching antigen is unknown.

Sequencing was performed on naive CD4+ T cells from blood. The TCR sequence derives from a human donor in good health. The V call is TRBV28, the J call TRBJ2-7; D gene uncertain. The CDR3 is CASKDGVTYEQYF. CDR3 DNA sequence: TGTGCCAGCAAGGACGGAGTAACCTACGAGCAGTACTTC.